The clone carrying this TCR beta chain was recorded only once. The data stem from a study of blood T cell repertoires in COVID-19. Overall study: The samples span acute and convalescent COVID-19 from the United States, Italy and Spain. T cells, B-cell-depleted T cells, or PBMCs provided the cDNA or gDNA that served as material.

Original processing methods: Reference gene primer amplification gave estimated nucleated cell counts. The protocol was immunoSEQ multiplex PCR, while the TCRdb copy is restricted to in-frame clones and leaves out a portion. The V and J calls and clone size come from that table; D and trimming were worked out from the DNA. The sample comprises about 140,000 clones, around nine tenths of which are singletons, and under 9% rests with the top ten. The CDR3 is 16 residues long. The V and J ends lost 1 base and 4 bases, in that order; junction bases with no gene match: 1. Germline V gene lookup returns CDR1 SGHNT and CDR2 YYREEE (reference sequence).

This receptor was identified in a woman aged 50 to 65 with active or convalescent COVID-19. The sequenced sample consisted of peripheral blood. V and J are TRBV5-4 and TRBJ2-2; 13 nucleotides match TRBD2. CDR3 amino acids: CASSLRLAGGTGELFF. Here the CDR3 DNA reads TGTGCCAGCAGCTTGCGACTAGCGGGAGGCACCGGGGAGCTGTTTTTT.